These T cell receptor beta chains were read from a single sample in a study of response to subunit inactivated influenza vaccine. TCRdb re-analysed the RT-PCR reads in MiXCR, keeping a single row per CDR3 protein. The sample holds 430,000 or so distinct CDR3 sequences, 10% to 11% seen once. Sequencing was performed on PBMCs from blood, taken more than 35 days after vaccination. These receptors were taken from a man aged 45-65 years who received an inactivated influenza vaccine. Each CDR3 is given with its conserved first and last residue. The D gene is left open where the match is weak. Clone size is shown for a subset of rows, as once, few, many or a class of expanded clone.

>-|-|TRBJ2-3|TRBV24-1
TGTGCCACCAGTGAGCGAGCCTTTGATACGCAGTATTTT
CATSERAFDTQYF
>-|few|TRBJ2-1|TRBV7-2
TGTGCCAGCAGCTTAGGGCAGATTGAGCAGTTCTTC
CASSLGQIEQFF
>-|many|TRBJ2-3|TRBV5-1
TGCGCCAGCAGCAACGACAGGGACTTCACAGATACGCAGTATTTT
CASSNDRDFTDTQYF
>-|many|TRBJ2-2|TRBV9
TGTGCCAGCAGCGTAGCGACGGCCCCGAACACCGGGGAGCTGTTTTTT
CASSVATAPNTGELFF
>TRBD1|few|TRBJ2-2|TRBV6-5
TGTGCCAGCAGTTACCGCCCCGGGACAGCGAACACCGGGGAGCTGTTTTTT
CASSYRPGTANTGELFF
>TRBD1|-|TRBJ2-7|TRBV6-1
TGTGCCAGCAGACCAGGACAGGCCTCTCCCTACGAGCAGTACTTC
CASRPGQASPYEQYF
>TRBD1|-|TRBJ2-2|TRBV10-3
TGTGCCATCAGCTCCGGGACAGGAAGTCGCACCGGGGAGCTGTTTTTT
CAISSGTGSRTGELFF
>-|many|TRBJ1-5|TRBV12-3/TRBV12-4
TGTGCCAGCAGCCCGAGCCGTCATAGCAATCAGCCCCAGCATTTT
CASSPSRHSNQPQHF
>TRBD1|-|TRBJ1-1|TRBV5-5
TGTGCCAGCAGCTTCGCCGGGACAGGGGGGGTTGAAGCTTTCTTT
CASSFAGTGGVEAFF
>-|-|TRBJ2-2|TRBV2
TGTGCCACCCAGCCGGGGGCCGCGAACACCGGGGAGCTGTTTTTT
CATQPGAANTGELFF
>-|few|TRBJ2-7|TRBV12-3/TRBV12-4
TGTGCCAGCAGTTTGTTGATCGGAACCTACGAGCAGTACTTC
CASSLLIGTYEQYF
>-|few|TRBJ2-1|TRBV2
TGTGCCAGCAGTGACCTAGCGTTCAGCTCCTACAATGAGCAGTTCTTC
CASSDLAFSSYNEQFF
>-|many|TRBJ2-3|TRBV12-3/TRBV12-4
TGTGCCAGCAGTTTAAGTCCTGGGGGGAAAGGGGAGTATTTT
CASSLSPGGKGEYF
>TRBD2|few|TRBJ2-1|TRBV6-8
TGTGCCAGCAGGAGCGGGAGGTCGGCAAATGAGCAGTTCTTC
CASRSGRSANEQFF
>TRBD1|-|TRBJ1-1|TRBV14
TGTGCCAGCAGCCGTCCTCACAGGGGGGCCACTGAAGCTTTCTTT
CASSRPHRGATEAFF
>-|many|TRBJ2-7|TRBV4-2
TGTGCCAGCAGCCAAGATCGCGTCAGGGTAGGCGAGCAGTACTTC
CASSQDRVRVGEQYF
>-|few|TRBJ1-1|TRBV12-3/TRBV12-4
TGTGCCAGCAGGACCGGGACAAAGAACACTGAAGCTTTCTTT
CASRTGTKNTEAFF
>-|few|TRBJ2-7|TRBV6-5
TGTGCCAGCAGTTACTCGCAGGGTTCCTACGAGCAGTACTTC
CASSYSQGSYEQYF
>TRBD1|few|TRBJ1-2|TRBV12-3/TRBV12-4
TGTGCCAGCTTTGACAGGGGGCCTGCTAACTATGGCTACACCTTC
CASFDRGPANYGYTF
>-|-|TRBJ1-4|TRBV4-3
TGCGCCAGCAGCTCCTCGTTACAGGGCTTGAGGGAAAAACTGTTTTTT
CASSSSLQGLREKLFF
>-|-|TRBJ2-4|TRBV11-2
TGTGCCAGCAGCTTAGCAGGCATCAAAAACATTCAGTACTTC
CASSLAGIKNIQYF
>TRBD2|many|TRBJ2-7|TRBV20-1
TGCAGTGCCGCCCCTGGGGGGGACCCCTACGAGCAGTACTTC
CSAAPGGDPYEQYF
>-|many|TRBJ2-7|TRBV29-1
TGCAGCGTCACCTTGGTGTCCTACGAGCAGTACTTC
CSVTLVSYEQYF
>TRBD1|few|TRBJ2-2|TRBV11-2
TGTGCCAGCAGCCCGATACGACAGGGGGCGGCCGGGGAGCTGTTTTTT
CASSPIRQGAAGELFF
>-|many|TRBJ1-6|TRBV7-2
TGTGCCAGCAGCGCCCAGACAGGACCTAATTCACCCCTCCACTTT
CASSAQTGPNSPLHF
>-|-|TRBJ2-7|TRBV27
TGTGCCAGCAGTTTATCGGCGGCAGCGGCGGGTTACGAGCAGTACTTC
CASSLSAAAAGYEQYF
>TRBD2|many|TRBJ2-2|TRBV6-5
TGTGCCAGCAGTTCCGGGGGACTAGCGGGTCACACCGGGGAGCTGTTTTTT
CASSSGGLAGHTGELFF
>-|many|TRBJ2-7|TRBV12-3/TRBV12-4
TGTGCCAGCAGAGCGGGGACAATTGGCTACGAGCAGTACTTC
CASRAGTIGYEQYF
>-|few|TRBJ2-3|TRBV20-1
TGCAGTGCTGGGCGACTAGTCGTCACAGATACGCAGTATTTT
CSAGRLVVTDTQYF
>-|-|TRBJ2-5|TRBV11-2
TGTGCCAGCAGCCATCCGACGCAGGGGATGGAGACCCAGTACTTC
CASSHPTQGMETQYF
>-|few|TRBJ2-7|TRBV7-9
TGTGCCAGCAGCTTAGTTCAGGAGCCCTACGAGCAGTACTTC
CASSLVQEPYEQYF
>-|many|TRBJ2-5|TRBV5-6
TGTGCCAGCAGCCTGGTTGGGCAAGAGACCCAGTACTTC
CASSLVGQETQYF
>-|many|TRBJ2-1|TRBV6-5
TGTGCCAGCAGTTACGCCAGCCGGGAGTACAATGAGCAGTTCTTC
CASSYASREYNEQFF
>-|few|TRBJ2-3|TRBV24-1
TGTGCCACCCGAAGGGCCACCACAGATACGCAGTATTTT
CATRRATTDTQYF
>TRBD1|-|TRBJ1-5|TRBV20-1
TGCAGTGCTGACAGGGGCTATAGCAATCAGCCCCAGCATTTT
CSADRGYSNQPQHF
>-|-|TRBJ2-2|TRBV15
TGTGCCACCAGCAGATACGGCAATACCGGGGAGCTGTTTTTT
CATSRYGNTGELFF
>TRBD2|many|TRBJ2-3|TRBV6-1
TGTGCCAGCAGTACAAGCGGGAGGGCCACAGATACGCAGTATTTT
CASSTSGRATDTQYF
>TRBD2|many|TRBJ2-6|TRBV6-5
TGTGCCAGCAGTTACTCCGGGACTAGCGGGATATCAGGGGCCAACGTCCTGACTTTC
CASSYSGTSGISGANVLTF
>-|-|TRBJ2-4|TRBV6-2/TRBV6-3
TGTGCCAGCAGTTACTATGGGGGACCCCTAGCCAAAAACATTCAGTACTTC
CASSYYGGPLAKNIQYF
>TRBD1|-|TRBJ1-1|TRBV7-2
TGTGCCAGCAGCCCCGACAGGGAGGTTTACATGAACACTGAAGCTTTCTTT
CASSPDREVYMNTEAFF
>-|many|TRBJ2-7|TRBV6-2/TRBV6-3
TGTGCCAGCAGTTATGTAACCGCCTCTGGAGAGCAGTACTTC
CASSYVTASGEQYF
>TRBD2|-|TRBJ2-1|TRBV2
TGTGCCAGCAGTGACCCCACTAGCGGGTATTACAATGAGCAGTTCTTC
CASSDPTSGYYNEQFF
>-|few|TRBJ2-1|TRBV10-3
TGTGCCATCGGCCCCGGGACCATCTACAATGAGCAGTTCTTC
CAIGPGTIYNEQFF
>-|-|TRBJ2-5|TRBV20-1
TGCAGTGCTAGAGAGGGCGGTCCAGAGACCCAGTACTTC
CSAREGGPETQYF
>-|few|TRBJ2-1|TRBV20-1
TGCAGTGCTAGAGCTAAAGGTGCCACTAGTTTGAATGAGCAGTTCTTC
CSARAKGATSLNEQFF
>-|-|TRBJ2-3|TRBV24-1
TGTGCCACCAGTGACAGGAGCACAGATACGCAGTATTTT
CATSDRSTDTQYF
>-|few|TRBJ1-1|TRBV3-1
TGTGCCAGCAGCCAAGGCGGTTGGAACACTGAAGCTTTCTTT
CASSQGGWNTEAFF
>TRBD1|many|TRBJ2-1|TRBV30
TGTGCCTGGAGAAGGGACAGGGGGCTTAATGAGCAGTTCTTC
CAWRRDRGLNEQFF
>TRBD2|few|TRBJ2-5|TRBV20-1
TGCAGTGCTAGATTCCTGGGACGGCTAGCGGGAGTGGAGACCCAGTACTTC
CSARFLGRLAGVETQYF
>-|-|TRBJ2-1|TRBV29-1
TGCAGCGTTGAGGGGGGCCTTCTATCCTACAATGAGCAGTTCTTC
CSVEGGLLSYNEQFF
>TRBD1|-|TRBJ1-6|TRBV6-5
TGTGCCAGCAGTTACCGACAGGGGTTAAATTCACCCCTCCACTTT
CASSYRQGLNSPLHF
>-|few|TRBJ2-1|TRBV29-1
TGCAGCGTTGACCAAAACAACTACAATGAGCAGTTCTTC
CSVDQNNYNEQFF
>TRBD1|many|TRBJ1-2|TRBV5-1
TGCGCCAGCAGCCCCACAGGGGTAAACTATGGCTACACCTTC
CASSPTGVNYGYTF
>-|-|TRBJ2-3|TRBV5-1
TGCGCCACCGCGACAGGTGATAGCACAGATACGCAGTATTTT
CATATGDSTDTQYF
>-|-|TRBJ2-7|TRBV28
TGTGCCAGCAGTACAAACAGAGGGCCCTTCTACGAGCAGTACTTC
CASSTNRGPFYEQYF